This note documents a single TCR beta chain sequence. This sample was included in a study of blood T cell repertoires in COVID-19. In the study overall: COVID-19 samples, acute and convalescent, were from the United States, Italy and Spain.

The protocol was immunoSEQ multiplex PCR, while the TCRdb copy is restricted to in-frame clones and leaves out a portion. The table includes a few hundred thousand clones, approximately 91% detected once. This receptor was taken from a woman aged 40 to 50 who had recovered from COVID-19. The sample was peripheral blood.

CDR3 in DNA: TGTGCCAGCAACTCGGTAGGGCAAAAGGTAGCGGGAGCCCACAATGAGCAGTTCTTC. It translates to CASNSVGQKVAGAHNEQFF. This chain uses TRBV11-3 with TRBJ2-1; 9 positions agree with TRBD2. This CDR3 comprises 19 residues. Germline values: CDR1 SGHNT, CDR2 YENEEA. The V segment lost 7 bases and the J segment 5 bases; nucleotides outside the gene matches: 21.